This T cell receptor beta chain was retrieved from a study of T cells after yellow fever vaccination. Study-wide results and caveats: Clones from primary vaccination mostly reappeared after the booster (96% CD4, approximately 88% CD8). It was a weaker secondary response, yet one that peaked faster, at day 5 versus 15.

There are many counts of this clonotype. The antigen is unknown. TCRdb recomputed calls from the 5' RACE reads with MiXCR, one row per CDR3 protein. The sample yields 400,000 to 650,000 distinct CDR3 sequences, 21% seen once. The clonotype originates from a man aged 18 to 29 who received the YFV17D yellow fever vaccine. Source: PBMCs, taken 21 days after the first yellow fever vaccination.

CDR3 sequence (DNA): TGTGCCAGCCTCGAAGCGGGGGGACGGCCTACGGAGCAGTACTTC. It is translated as CASLEAGGRPTEQYF. The chain links TRBV28 to TRBJ2-7; TRBD2 matches at 9 bases. Germline V gene sequence: CDR1 MDHEN, CDR2 SYDVKM. After removal of 8 bases from V and 7 bases from J, the junction contained 15 bases not matched to a gene. The CDR3 is 15 amino acids.